This T cell receptor beta chain appears in the sequencing data of a study of Graves' ophthalmopathy and Graves' hyperthyroidism (dated 2018 in TCRdb). As for the study more broadly: Peripheral blood was collected at initial diagnosis, before any treatment. The study used TCR beta repertoire signatures to distinguish Graves' ophthalmopathy from Graves' hyperthyroidism and to predict progression to ophthalmopathy. In total, 135 blood samples were TCR-sequenced: approximately 40 ophthalmopathy, around 75 hyperthyroidism and about 17 hyperthyroidism-to-ophthalmopathy patients. To explore V-J signatures that distinguish ophthalmopathy from hyperthyroidism, a discovery set of roughly 98 patients was enrolled, made up of 40 to 45 with ophthalmopathy and some 58 with stable hyperthyroidism. An independent validation cohort was composed of fewer than 20 hyperthyroidism patients and 17 patients who later progressed from hyperthyroidism to ophthalmopathy. In five or six hyperthyroidism patients, the T-cell repertoires found in thyroid tissue were compared with those found in blood. Once sampling was done, hyperthyroidism patients were given methimazole at a starting dose of 30 mg daily, while ophthalmopathy patients were given high-dose intravenous methylprednisolone. The 95 to 100 discovery patients were randomly divided into training and test sets at a 7:3 ratio. Study-wide findings and limitations: In cross-validation, the 13-signature model distinguished ophthalmopathy from stable hyperthyroidism with approximately 90% sensitivity and 81.08% specificity, while in the test set the corresponding values were approximately 79% and 70%. No statistical method was used to set the sample size in advance, and the investigators knew which group each participant was assigned to. Most expanded thyroid clonotypes with frequency above 0.001 were also detected in blood, suggesting blood repertoires may reflect the thyroid immune response. In validation, the model predicted ophthalmopathy progression with more than 70% sensitivity and around 72% specificity; some 13 predicted patients were CT-confirmed with GO in a median of around 6 months.

The CDR3 contains 14 residues, cysteine and phenylalanine counted. Of all the DNA, just the CDR3 is kept, 42 bases in frame from base 1. CDR1 and CDR2, per the germline V gene, are MNHNS and SASEGT. V was cut back by 1 base and J by 0 bases, leaving a gap of 7 bases between them. Ten or more counts support this clonotype. The antigen this receptor binds is unknown. Per-base qualities were not stored, and no clone one base away is much larger. TCR beta CDR3 regions were amplified from RNA transcripts for repertoire sequencing. A first-round RT-PCR used HTBI primers with the Qiagen OneStep RT-PCR kit, followed by a second-round multiplex PCR, size selection and purification. The libraries underwent paired-end sequencing with 100 bp reads on an Illumina HiSeq2000. The published analysis was carried out like this. SOAPnuke was used for read processing, and reads with adapters, uncalled bases, a mean Phred below 15, or no exact constant-primer or identifier match were discarded. High-quality paired reads were merged with COPE v1.2.5. Unique nucleotide sequences were defined as clonotypes and aligned to IMGT TRB V, D and J references using MiTCR v1.1. Only V-J combinations with frequency above 0.0001 were analysed, covering approximately 99% of repertoires. For each V-J combination, a TCR clonal expansion and chaos score was defined as the ratio of F50 clonal expansion to chaos observed in the TCRdist matrix. Welch's t-statistics and random forest were used to reduce features to approximately 13 V-J combinations, which were fed into a naive Bayes classifier. Thyroid-blood repertoire similarity was quantified with the Morisita-Horn index. TCRdb trimmed the raw reads at Q25, called clones with MiXCR and kept productive beta chains. A single entry per CDR3 protein holds the most common genes and DNA from its merged rows. The V and J calls were determined by TCRdb, not by the authors. The sample records 170,000 or so distinct CDR3 sequences, roughly 37% of which are singletons. The top ten hold about 6% of the sample.

Patients with ophthalmopathy had moderately to severely active disease, with a Clinical Activity Score of 3 or more, a NOSPECS grade of 4 or more, and a disease duration of less than 3 months. Patients with other autoimmune diseases, uncontrolled infections, pregnancy or lactation were excluded. Clinical symptoms, serum thyroxine, TRAb, thyroid ultrasound and orbital computed tomography formed the basis of the diagnosis. PBMCs were isolated from more than 8 ml of fresh peripheral blood by Ficoll-Paque density gradient centrifugation. Total RNA was extracted with Trizol reagent and quality-checked on an Agilent 2100 Bioanalyzer.

The source is a woman aged 35 to 49 with Graves' ophthalmopathy. Donor details come from another sample of the same person, matched by shared clones. Sequenced input: peripheral blood. The chain links TRBV6-1 with TRBJ2-7, with a tentative D gene TRBD1 over 6 matching bases. The CDR3 here reads CASSEEDSSYEQYF. At the DNA level, the sequence is TGTGCCAGCAGTGAAGAGGACAGCTCCTACGAGCAGTACTTC.